This T cell receptor beta chain was identified in a study of blood T cells in healthy people across ages (dated by TCRdb to between 2014 and 2016). Regarding the research as a whole: In model experiments, template switching captured roughly one uniquely barcoded TCR beta cDNA molecule for every two T cells. To track age-related changes in TCR beta repertoire diversity, the study relied on deep sequencing normalized with unique cDNA molecular identifiers. Donors were grouped into four age groups: young (average approximately 15 years), middle-aged (39), aged (about 59) and long-lived (approximately 78). To avoid experimental bias, donors of different ages were distributed randomly across sequencing lanes. Two additional independent replicas of 1 million unique cDNA reads from the same blood draw were analyzed for two donors (one aged 18 to 30 and one aged 80 or older).

The donors were under 40 Caucasian individuals from Russia, aged 6 to 90 years, who were systemically healthy. Each donor gave around 9 milliliters of peripheral blood, collected into EDTA-treated Vacutainer tubes. Ficoll-Paque density-gradient centrifugation was used to isolate PBMCs, with at least 6 million obtained per sample. Total RNA, at least 6 micrograms per sample, was extracted from PBMCs with Trizol reagent. Naive CD45RAhigh/CD27high T cell percentages were measured by flow cytometry on a PBMC aliquot from every donor. General conclusions and limits of the study: Because the CMV infection status of the donors was unknown, age-related changes in expanded clonotypes may potentially have been confounded. Compared with the aged group, more naive CD4+ T cells, fewer expanded clones and increased TCR diversity were shown by the long-lived group, suggesting age selection. Conclusive comparison of naive and antigen-experienced compartments was prevented by the profiling of bulk unsorted PBMCs. The percentage of naive T cells measured by flow cytometry correlated strongly with observed TCR beta diversity. As age increased, observed TCR beta diversity per million T cells dropped in a roughly linear way, and a significant reduction was already evident by age approximately 40. Estimates of total diversity from one million sequenced T cells were regarded as lower bounds and underestimates.

The CDR3 has 15 amino acids, counting the end cysteine and phenylalanine. The DNA shown is the 45-base CDR3, in frame from base 1. Deletion took 2 bases off V and 1 base off J, with a span of 10 bases between the germline ends. For CDR1 and CDR2, the germline V gene lists LGHNT and FRNRAP. As to this clonotype: Its binding antigen is unknown. No clone much larger than this one lies a single base away; base qualities are absent.

Library creation used 5' RACE. The sequencing machine was an Illumina HiSeq 2500. The second PCR ran for about 6 to 11 cycles and used a J-beta primer mix along with a sample-barcoded 5' primer. A template-switch 5' adaptor carrying 12 random nucleotides introduced a unique molecular identifier onto each TCR beta cDNA molecule. Each sample yielded at least 2.5 million CDR3-containing paired-end reads. The Mint cDNA synthesis kit, primed by a TRBC-specific oligonucleotide, was used to synthesize first-strand cDNA from all RNA. After uracil-DNA glycosylase treatment, a first 18-cycle PCR used universal primers M1SS and BC2_uni_R on all cDNA. In the paper's pipeline: Normalization of each sample was performed by random selection of 1 million high-quality reads, each carrying a distinct molecular identifier. Instead of being binned into consensus sequences, reads that shared molecular identifiers were thrown out. MiTCR, run with a Q25 quality threshold and the strictest error-elimination algorithm, handled CDR3 identification, clonotype clustering and error correction. Lower-bound total TCR beta diversity was estimated with a nonparametric unseen species model using Euler transformation. Using fastp at Q25 and MiXCR, TCRdb reprocessed the public reads and kept productive beta chains. Every CDR3 protein is listed once, alongside the most common genes and DNA of its rows. TCRdb assigned the V and J calls; the authors' analysis was not used. Across this sample there are about 690,000 distinct CDR3 sequences, with roughly two fifths seen only once. Approximately 31% of the sample rests with the top ten.

This sequence was found in a man older than 75 in good health. The receptor chain draws on TRBV12-5 and TRBJ2-3; TRBD1 is a weak D gene call, 6 bases matching. Sequenced sample: blood. The bases read TGTGCTAGTGGTTTGATCAGGACAGGCACAGATACGCAGTATTTT. This gives the protein CASGLIRTGTDTQYF.